This record looks at one T cell receptor beta chain sequence and its context. TCRdb re-called the RT-PCR reads through MiXCR, storing one row per CDR3 protein. Altogether 650,000 to 800,000 distinct CDR3 sequences are present, around 14% being singletons, with the ten largest covering 3% to 4.5%. The CDR3 runs to 15 residues. Trimming shortened V by 8 bases and J by 2 bases, and 15 bases separated the two germline ends. The germline gives CDR1 MNHEY, CDR2 SVGAGI. This clonotype was sampled from a female donor in good health, serving as a healthy control. The gene calls are TRBV6-5 and TRBJ2-2; TRBD1 is a possible D gene (5 bases). Sample: memory CD4+ T cells from blood. The CDR3 sequence is CASARADLNTGELFF. The CDR3 region has the DNA TGTGCCAGCGCCAGGGCCGATCTTAACACCGGGGAGCTGTTTTTT.